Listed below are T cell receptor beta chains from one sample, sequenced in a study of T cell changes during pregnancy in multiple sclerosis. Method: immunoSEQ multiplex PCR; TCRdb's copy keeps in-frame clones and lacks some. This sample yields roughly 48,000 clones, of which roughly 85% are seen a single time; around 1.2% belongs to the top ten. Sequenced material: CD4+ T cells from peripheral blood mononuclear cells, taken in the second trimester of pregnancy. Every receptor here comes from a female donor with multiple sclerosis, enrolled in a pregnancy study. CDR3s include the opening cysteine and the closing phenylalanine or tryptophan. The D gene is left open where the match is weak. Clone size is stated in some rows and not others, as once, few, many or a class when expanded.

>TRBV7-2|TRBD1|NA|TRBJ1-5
TGTGCCAGCAGCTTGGACAGGGGCGGTAGGCAGCCCCAGCATTTT
CASSLDRGGRQPQHF
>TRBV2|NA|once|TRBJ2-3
TGTGCCAGCAGTGAAGGGACAGCCCCAGATACGCAGTATTTT
CASSEGTAPDTQYF
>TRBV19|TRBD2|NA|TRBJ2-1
TGTGCCAGTAGTATGGATAGCGGGGCCTACAATGAGCAGTTCTTC
CASSMDSGAYNEQFF
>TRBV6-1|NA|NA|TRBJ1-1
TGTGCCAGCAGTGAAGGGGAGGGGACTGAAGCTTTCTTT
CASSEGEGTEAFF
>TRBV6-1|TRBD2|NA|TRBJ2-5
TGTGCCAGCGCTAGCGGGCGCGAGGGGCCAGAGACCCAGTACTTC
CASASGREGPETQYF
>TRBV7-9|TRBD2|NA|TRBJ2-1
TGTGCCAGCAGCTTAGAGAGACTAGCGGACAATGAGCAGTTCTTC
CASSLERLADNEQFF
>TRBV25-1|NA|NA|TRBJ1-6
TGTGCCAGCAGTCAGGCAGGGCTGCAGTCACCCCTCCACTTT
CASSQAGLQSPLHF
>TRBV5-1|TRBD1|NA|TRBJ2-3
TGCGCCAGCAGCGAATCCGGGACAGAAGATACGCAGTATTTT
CASSESGTEDTQYF
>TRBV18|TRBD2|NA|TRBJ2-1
TGTGCCAGCTCACTTCTAGCGGGATACAATGAGCAGTTCTTC
CASSLLAGYNEQFF
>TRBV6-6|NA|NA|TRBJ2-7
TGTGCCAGCAAGCGGGAACAGGGAGCCTACGAGCAGTACTTC
CASKREQGAYEQYF
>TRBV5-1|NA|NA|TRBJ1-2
TGCGCCAGCAGCTTGGAATGGGGGGGCGGCTACACCTTC
CASSLEWGGGYTF
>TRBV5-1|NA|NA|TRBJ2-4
TGCGCCAGCAGCTTGGAGGGCCAGGGTTCAGCCAAAAACATTCAGTACTTC
CASSLEGQGSAKNIQYF
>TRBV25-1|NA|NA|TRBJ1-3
TGTGCCAGCAGGGCAAGCGGAGTCAATGGAAACACCATATATTTT
CASRASGVNGNTIYF
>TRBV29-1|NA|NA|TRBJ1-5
TGCAGCGTTGAGCCTAATACATTTGATTACCGACTTAGCAATCAGCCCCAGCATTTT
CSVEPNTFDYRLSNQPQHF
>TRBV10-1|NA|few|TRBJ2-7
TGCGCCAGCAGTAAATCGGGAGCATCTATTGACGAGCAGTACTTC
CASSKSGASIDEQYF
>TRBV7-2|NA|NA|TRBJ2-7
TGTGCCAGCGCCCGTGGCGGAAGCTCCTACGAGCAGTACTTC
CASARGGSSYEQYF
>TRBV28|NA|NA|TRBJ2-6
TGTGCCAGCAGTTTATACCCAGGGCTCTCTGGGGCCAACGTCCTGACTTTC
CASSLYPGLSGANVLTF
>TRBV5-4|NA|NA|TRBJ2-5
TGTGCCAGCAGCTTGACGGGTGGGGAGACCCAGTACTTC
CASSLTGGETQYF
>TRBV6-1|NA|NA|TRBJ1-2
TGTGCCAGCAGTGAAGCAGGAGGGCGCTTCGTCTATGGCTACACCTTC
CASSEAGGRFVYGYTF
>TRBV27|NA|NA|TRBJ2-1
TGTGCCAGCAGTTTTCAGGGCCTCGATGAGCAGTTCTTC
CASSFQGLDEQFF
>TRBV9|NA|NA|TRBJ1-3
TGTGCCAGCAGCGTAGGCGGCAATATAGGAAACACCATATATTTT
CASSVGGNIGNTIYF
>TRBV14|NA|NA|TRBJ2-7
TGTGCCAGCAGCCTTTTTCCAGGACTGTCCTACGAGCAGTACTTC
CASSLFPGLSYEQYF
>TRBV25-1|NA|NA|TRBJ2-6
TGTGCCAGCACGGGGAACGCCGGGGCCAACGTCCTGACTTTC
CASTGNAGANVLTF
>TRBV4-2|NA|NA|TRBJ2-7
TGTGCCAGCAGCCCCGTGAGCTCCTACGAGCAGTACTTC
CASSPVSSYEQYF
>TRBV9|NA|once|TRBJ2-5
TGTGCCAGCAGCGTAGCCAGTAACGGGGAGACCCAGTACTTC
CASSVASNGETQYF
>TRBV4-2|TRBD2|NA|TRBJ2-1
TGTGCCAGCAGCCAAGGGTATTTCGGGCTAGCGGGCCTATACAATGAGCAGTTCTTC
CASSQGYFGLAGLYNEQFF
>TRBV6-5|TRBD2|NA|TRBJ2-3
TGTGCCAGCAGCCCCGGGACTAGCTCCTGGTTGACGCAGTATTTT
CASSPGTSSWLTQYF
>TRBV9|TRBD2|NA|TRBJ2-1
TGTGCCAGCAGCGTAGCTTCGGGGACTAGCAGCCTATTATACAATGAGCAGTTCTTC
CASSVASGTSSLLYNEQFF
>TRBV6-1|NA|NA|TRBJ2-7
TGTGCCAGCAGTGAAGCGGTGAAACAGTACGAGCAGTACTTC
CASSEAVKQYEQYF
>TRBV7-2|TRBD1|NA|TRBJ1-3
TGTGCCAGTGCGACAGGGTCCGGAAACACCATATATTTT
CASATGSGNTIYF
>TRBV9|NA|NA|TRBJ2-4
TGTGCCAGCAGCGTAGAAGGGCAGGGTAGAAACATTCAGTACTTC
CASSVEGQGRNIQYF
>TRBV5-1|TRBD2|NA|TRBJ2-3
TGCGCCAGCAGCTCCGGGACTAGCGGCCCCACAGATACGCAGTATTTT
CASSSGTSGPTDTQYF
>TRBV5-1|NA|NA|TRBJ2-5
TGCGCCAGCAGCTTGCAGGGTCGAGAGACCCAGTACTTC
CASSLQGRETQYF
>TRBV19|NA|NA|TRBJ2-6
TGTGCCAGTAGTATGAGTAGGGGTAGTGGGGCCAACGTCCTGACTTTC
CASSMSRGSGANVLTF
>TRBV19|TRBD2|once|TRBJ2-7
TGTGCCAGTAGTCTACCTCCGGGACTAGCGGGAGGGCCCTCCTACGAGCAGTACTTC
CASSLPPGLAGGPSYEQYF
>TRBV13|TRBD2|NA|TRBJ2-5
TGTGCCAGCAGCTTATTTGCGGGAGGCCAAGAGACCCAGTACTTC
CASSLFAGGQETQYF
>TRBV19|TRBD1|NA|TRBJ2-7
TGTGCCAGTAGTGGGCCCCGGGACAGGGGCTACGAGCAGTACTTC
CASSGPRDRGYEQYF
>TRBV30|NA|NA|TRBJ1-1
TGTGCCTGCGCCAGACAGGTCGAAGCTTTCTTT
CACARQVEAFF
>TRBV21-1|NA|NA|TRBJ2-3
TGTGCCCGGAGACTAGCGAACACAGATACGCAGTATTTT
CARRLANTDTQYF
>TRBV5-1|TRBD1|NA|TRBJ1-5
TGCGCCAGCAGCCTCGAGGGACAGGGGGCTCAGCCCCAGCATTTT
CASSLEGQGAQPQHF